What follows are 28 T cell receptor beta chains derived from one specimen sequenced in a study of blood T cell repertoires in COVID-19. TCRdb's copy holds only in-frame clones and misses some; the assay was immunoSEQ multiplex PCR. The data contain approximately 150,000 clones, around 88% of them seen just once; the ten biggest clones take up roughly a fifth. Sequencing input: peripheral blood. The receptors were gathered from a woman in her 70s who had recovered from COVID-19.

Here the CDR3 DNA reads TGCGCCAGCAGCCCCGAGCAGGGGGGCTACAATGAGCAGTTCTTC. Protein sequence: CASSPEQGGYNEQFF. The chain carries TRBV5-1 and TRBJ2-1, with a possible D match to TRBD1 (7 bases). The CDR3 sequence is 15 residues long. Germline V gene sequence: CDR1 SGHRS, CDR2 YFSETQ. Trimming took off 4 bases at V and 3 bases at J, with 14 bases between the two ends. Filled out from reference TRBV5-1 and TRBJ2-1, the complete variable domain reads KAGVTQTPRYLIKTRGQQVTLSCSPISGHRSVSWYQQTPGQGLQFLFEYFSETQRNKGNFPGRFSGRQFSNSRSEMNVSTLELGDSALYLCASSPEQGGYNEQFFGPGTRLTVL.

This clone was found once. This sequence joins TRBV29-1 and TRBJ2-5; D perhaps matches TRBD2 (5 bases). This CDR3 comprises 14 residues. Germline CDR1 reads SQVTM; CDR2 reads ANQGSEA. Trimming stripped 7 bases from V and 2 bases from J, with 17 bases between. The CDR3 loop reads CSAHRHPGQETQYF. The CDR3 bases are TGCAGCGCCCACCGCCACCCGGGGCAAGAGACCCAGTACTTC.

The chain combines TRBV2 with TRBJ2-4, with D tentatively TRBD2 (6 bases). The CDR3 sequence is 15 residues long. V shed 6 bases and J shed 5 bases, with 17 bases lying between them. CDR1 is SNHLY, CDR2 FYNNEI, per germline. The CDR3 DNA follows: TGTGCCAGCAGGGCTCTAGCGCCGAACCAAAACATTCAGTACTTC. Translated, it gives CASRALAPNQNIQYF. Drawing the rest from reference TRBV2 and TRBJ2-4, the complete variable domain is EPEVTQTPSHQVTQMGQEVILRCVPISNHLYFYWYRQILGQKVEFLVSFYNNEISEKSEIFDDQFSVERPDGSNFTLKIRSTKLEDSAMYFCASRALAPNQNIQYFGAGTRLSVL.

J is TRBJ1-1 and V is TRBV18; tentatively, D is TRBD1 (5 bases). The CDR3 length is 12 residues. Germline CDR1 is KGHSH and CDR2 is LQKENI. With 3 bases removed from V and 7 bases from J, the gap between germline ends came to 9 bases. The CDR3 region has the DNA TGTGCCAGCTCACCCCAAGGGGATGAAGCTTTCTTT. It translates to CASSPQGDEAFF.

V is TRBV6-1 and J is TRBJ1-5; 9 nucleotides align to TRBD1. The CDR3 length is 15 residues. V was clipped by 2 bases and J by 6 bases; unmatched bases: 5. From germline, CDR1 is MNHNS and CDR2 SASEGT. The DNA of the CDR3 is TGTGCCAGCAGTGAATGGGGACAGGGCGGTCAGCCCCAGCATTTT. Protein sequence: CASSEWGQGGQPQHF.

The V gene is TRBV6-5, the J gene TRBJ2-7, with D perhaps matching TRBD2 (6 bases). CDR1 is MNHEY and CDR2 is SVGAGI in the germline V gene. The CDR3 runs 12 residues. V shed 6 bases and J shed 5 bases, with 11 bases lying between them. CDR3 nucleotide sequence: TGTGCCAGCAGCGGGGAGCGGGACGAGCAGTACTTC. Translating it yields CASSGERDEQYF.

V and J are TRBV6-5 and TRBJ2-3; weak D call: TRBD2 (5 bases). CDR1 and CDR2 (germline): MNHEY, SVGAGI. V was pared by 10 bases and J by 4 bases, with 21 bases between. CDR3 length: 15 amino acids. CDR3 protein: CATRSLLGSADTQYF. CDR3 nucleotides: TGTGCCACGAGGAGCCTACTAGGTTCCGCAGATACGCAGTATTTT.

The V call is TRBV7-9, the J call TRBJ1-2; 8 nucleotides line up with TRBD1. Per germline, CDR1 SEHNR and CDR2 FQNEAQ (reference sequence). J lost 7 bases, V lost 5 bases, and 12 bases had no gene match. This CDR3 has 15 amino acids. CDR3 DNA: TGTGCCAGCAGCCCAGCGGGGCAGGGGGCTAGTGGCTACACCTTC. As protein: CASSPAGQGASGYTF.

The chain joins TRBV2 to TRBJ1-2, with a possible D match to TRBD1 (5 bases). Trimming removed 6 bases from V and 0 bases from J, with 17 bases in between. The CDR3 extends over 16 amino acids. Germline CDR1 SNHLY, CDR2 FYNNEI. CDR3 nucleotides: TGTGCCAGCAGCTCCTCGGAGGGGCGGGCTAACTATGGCTACACCTTC. Protein product: CASSSSEGRANYGYTF.

The chain uses TRBV2 and TRBJ1-2; TRBD1 agrees at 8 bases. The V and J ends lost 4 bases and 4 bases, in that order; junction bases with no gene match: 5. Germline V gene sequence: CDR1 SNHLY, CDR2 FYNNEI. CDR3 length: 14 residues. The CDR3 region has the DNA TGTGCCAGCAGTGTGGGGACAGGCATCTATGGCTACACCTTC. The encoded protein is CASSVGTGIYGYTF.

This clone was counted once. The genes are TRBV3-1 (or the pseudogene TRBV3-2) and TRBJ2-3, with TRBD2 identical over 7 bases. Losses at the gene ends were 0 bases for V and 8 bases for J; bases not matched to a gene: 2. Germline V CDR1 and CDR2: LGHDT, YNNKEL (reference sequence). This CDR3 has 13 amino acids. CDR3 region: CASSQDGEGTQYF. CDR3 nucleotide sequence: TGTGCCAGCAGCCAAGATGGGGAGGGTACGCAGTATTTT.

J is TRBJ2-7 and V is TRBV10-3; tentative D call: TRBD2 (5 bases). V was clipped by 4 bases and J by 3 bases, with 7 bases between them. This CDR3 is 12 amino acids long. Germline CDR1 reads ENHRY; CDR2 reads SYGVKD. The CDR3 here is CAISGGDYEQYF. CDR3 bases: TGTGCCATCAGTGGGGGAGACTACGAGCAGTACTTC.

This clone was seen only once. The J gene is TRBJ1-4, the V gene TRBV5-1, with D perhaps matching TRBD1 (6 bases). The CDR3 consists of 15 residues. V lost 0 bases to trimming and J lost 13 bases, with 19 bases between them. Germline CDR1 reads SGHRS; CDR2 reads YFSETQ. The CDR3 here is CASSLAAPKGEGLFF. In DNA form, the CDR3 reads TGCGCCAGCAGCTTGGCCGCCCCGAAGGGGGAAGGACTGTTTTTT.

V gene TRBV6-4 combines with J gene TRBJ1-2; 9 bases map to TRBD1. The CDR3 contains 14 residues. CDR1 is MRHNA, CDR2 SNTAGT, per germline. With 5 bases clipped from V and 4 bases from J, the junction kept 5 bases outside the gene matches. CDR3 protein: CASSPTGGLYGYTF. CDR3 bases: TGTGCCAGCAGTCCTACAGGGGGCCTCTATGGCTACACCTTC.

The gene calls are TRBV7-2 and TRBJ1-2; D uncertain. Trimming stripped 5 bases from V and 5 bases from J, with 12 bases between. The germline V gene has CDR1 SGHTA and CDR2 FQGNSA. The CDR3 extends over 13 amino acids. CDR3: CASSKGRPYGYTF. DNA for the CDR3: TGTGCCAGCAGCAAAGGGAGGCCGTATGGCTACACCTTC.

The chain joins TRBV7-9 to TRBJ1-6, with D possibly TRBD1 on 6 matching bases. Germline V lookup: CDR1 SEHNR, CDR2 FQNEAQ (reference sequence). The V end lost 4 bases, the J end lost 5 bases, and 12 bases lay between the germline ends. This CDR3 comprises 15 residues. The CDR3: CASSSGGGDNSPLHF. The CDR3 nucleotides are TGTGCCAGCAGCTCAGGAGGGGGGGATAATTCACCCCTCCACTTT. Based on the CDR3 plus reference TRBV7-9 and TRBJ1-6, the full variable domain is DTGVSQNPRHKITKRGQNVTFRCDPISEHNRLYWYRQTLGQGPEFLTYFQNEAQLEKSRLLSDRFSAERPKGSFSTLEIQRTEQGDSAMYLCASSSGGGDNSPLHFGNGTRLTVT.

The chain recombines TRBV7-2 with TRBJ2-7; D possibly corresponds to TRBD1 (6 bases). Looked up from germline, CDR1 is SGHTA and CDR2 is FQGNSA. This CDR3 comprises 15 residues. The germline V and J ends were trimmed by 2 bases and 2 bases, with 13 bases remaining between them. The CDR3 loop reads CASSLYGQLAYEQYF. Here the CDR3 DNA reads TGTGCCAGCAGCTTATACGGACAGCTAGCCTACGAGCAGTACTTC.

The chain uses TRBV13 and TRBJ1-1; TRBD1 agrees at 7 bases. The trim removed 5 bases at V and 4 bases at J, leaving 7 bases unmatched. CDR3 length: 14 residues. Germline V gene data show CDR1 as PRHDT and CDR2 as FYEKMQ (reference sequence). CDR3 in amino acids: CASSPRPGGTEAFF. DNA for the CDR3: TGTGCCAGCAGCCCCAGGCCAGGGGGCACTGAAGCTTTCTTT.

The chain uses TRBV4-3 and TRBJ2-7; no definite D call. Germline CDR1 and CDR2: LGHNA and YSLEER. The CDR3 runs to 11 residues. V lost 0 bases and J 12 bases, leaving 9 bases between the germline ends. The CDR3 reads CASSQDQVWYF. Written as DNA, the CDR3 is TGCGCCAGCAGCCAAGACCAGGTGTGGTACTTC.

For this clone: At one boundary the junction diverges from the germline segment, which might be a read error. V gene TRBV6-5 combines with J gene TRBJ1-2; D gene unclear. CDR3 length: 11 amino acids. The germline V gene has CDR1 MNHEY and CDR2 SVGAGI. In DNA, the CDR3 is TGTGCCAGCTGGTCCCTGGGCTTGAAGTCCTTC. It is translated as CASWSLGLKSF.

The V and J genes are TRBV21-1 and TRBJ2-3; the table gives TRBD2 as D, unverified against the DNA. TRBV21-1 is a pseudogene. The CDR3 totals 17 residues. The CDR3 sequence is CASSSLPSGSGPDTQYF. CDR3 coding DNA: TGTGCCAGCAGCAGCCTTCCTAGCGGGAGTGGGCCAGATACGCAGTATTTT.

This clone was seen a handful of times. The chain has TRBV5-1 and TRBJ2-7; the D gene is possibly TRBD1 (6 bases). The germline CDR1 and CDR2 sequences are SGHRS and YFSETQ. This CDR3 spans 13 amino acids. Trimming cost V 5 bases and J 3 bases, with 12 bases left between them. CDR3: CASRPGAFYEQYF. CDR3 coding DNA: TGCGCCAGCAGGCCAGGGGCTTTCTACGAGCAGTACTTC.

This sequence joins TRBV7-9 and TRBJ1-3; D is unclear. The CDR3 sequence is 12 residues long. The V gene's germline CDR1 is SEHNR and CDR2 FQNEAQ (reference sequence). V was trimmed by 8 bases and J by 3 bases, leaving 8 bases between them. The CDR3 loop reads CASVRGGNTIYF. The CDR3 bases are TGTGCCAGCGTTCGGGGTGGAAACACCATATATTTT.

The chain joins TRBV6-1 to TRBJ1-1; TRBD1 might be the D (6 bases). Trimming left V 3 bases short and J 5 bases short, with 16 bases between. Per germline, CDR1 MNHNS and CDR2 SASEGT. This CDR3 contains 15 residues. In DNA form, the CDR3 reads TGTGCCAGCAGTGATGGGAGGGGGAGGAGTACTGAAGCTTTCTTT. It encodes CASSDGRGRSTEAFF.

This sequence joins TRBV6-2 or TRBV6-3 and TRBJ1-2; possibly TRBD1 for D (5 bases). V shed 1 base and J shed 8 bases, with 14 bases lying between them. This CDR3 has 14 amino acids. Germline CDR1 MNHEY, CDR2 SVGEGT. The CDR3 protein is CASSYFDSPEGYTF. CDR3 coding DNA: TGTGCCAGCAGTTACTTCGACAGCCCGGAGGGCTACACCTTC.

The CDR3 spells CASSQPGSDTQYF. The CDR3 DNA reads TGTGCCAGCAGCCAACCGGGGTCGGATACGCAGTATTTT. The rearrangement links TRBV4-2 to TRBJ2-3, with a possible D match to TRBD2 (5 bases). Looked up from germline, CDR1 is LGHNA and CDR2 is YNFKEQ. V dropped 2 bases and J dropped 6 bases, with 9 bases sitting between them. The CDR3 sequence is 13 residues long.

CDR3 bases: TGTGCCAGCAGCTCCGGGGACAGGGGGTACACTGAAGCTTTCTTT. Translating gives CASSSGDRGYTEAFF. This chain joins TRBV6-5 and TRBJ1-1; 11 bases match TRBD1. J was trimmed by 3 bases and V by 6 bases; bases with no gene match: 6. There are 15 residues in the CDR3. CDR1 and CDR2 (germline): MNHEY, SVGAGI.

This CDR3 is CASSRLAGVGETQYF. The DNA of the CDR3 is TGTGCCAGCAGCCGACTAGCGGGAGTTGGGGAGACCCAGTACTTC. The V gene is TRBV25-1, the J gene TRBJ2-5; 12 nucleotides line up with TRBD2. J was trimmed by 5 bases and V by 6 bases; bases with no gene match: 7. The CDR3 is 15 amino acids. Germline values: CDR1 MGHDK, CDR2 SYGVNS.